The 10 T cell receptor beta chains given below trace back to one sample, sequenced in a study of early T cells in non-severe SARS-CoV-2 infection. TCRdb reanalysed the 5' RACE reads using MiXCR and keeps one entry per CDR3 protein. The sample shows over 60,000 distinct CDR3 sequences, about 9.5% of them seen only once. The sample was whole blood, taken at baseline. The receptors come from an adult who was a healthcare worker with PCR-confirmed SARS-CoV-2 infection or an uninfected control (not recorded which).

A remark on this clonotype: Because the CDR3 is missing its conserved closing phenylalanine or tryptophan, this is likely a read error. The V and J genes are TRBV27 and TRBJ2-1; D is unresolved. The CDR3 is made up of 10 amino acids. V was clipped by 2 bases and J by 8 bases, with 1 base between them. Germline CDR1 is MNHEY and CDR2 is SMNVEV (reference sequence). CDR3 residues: CASSLHEQFS. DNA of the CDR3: TGTGCCAGCAGTTTACATGAGCAGTTCTCC.

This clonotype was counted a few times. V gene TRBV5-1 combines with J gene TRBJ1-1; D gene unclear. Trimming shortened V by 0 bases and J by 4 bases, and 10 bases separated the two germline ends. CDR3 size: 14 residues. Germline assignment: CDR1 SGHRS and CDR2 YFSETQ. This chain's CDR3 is CASSLGSASTEAFF. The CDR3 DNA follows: TGCGCCAGCAGCTTGGGGTCGGCGAGCACTGAAGCTTTCTTT.

The CDR3 protein is CASSLVFAGRYEQYF. CDR3 DNA sequence: TGTGCCAGCAGCTTAGTCTTTGCAGGTCGCTACGAGCAGTACTTC. The chain has TRBV7-9 and TRBJ2-7; D not certain. Trimming cost V 1 base and J 3 bases, with 13 bases left between them. Germline CDR1 reads SEHNR; CDR2 reads FQNEAQ (reference sequence). This CDR3 has 15 residues.

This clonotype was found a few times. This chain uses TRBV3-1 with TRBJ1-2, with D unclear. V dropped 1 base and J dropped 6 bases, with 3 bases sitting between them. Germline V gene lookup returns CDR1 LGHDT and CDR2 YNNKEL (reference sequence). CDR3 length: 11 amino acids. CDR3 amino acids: CASSQANGYTF. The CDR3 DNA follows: TGTGCCAGCAGCCAAGCAAATGGCTACACCTTC.

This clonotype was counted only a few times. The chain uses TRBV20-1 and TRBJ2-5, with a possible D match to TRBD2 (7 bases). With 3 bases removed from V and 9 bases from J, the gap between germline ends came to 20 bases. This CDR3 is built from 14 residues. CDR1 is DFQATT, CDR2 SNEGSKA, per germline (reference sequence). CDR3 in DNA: TGCAGTGCTAGTATGGGGGGGCTGGAGGTGGCCCAGTACTTC. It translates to CSASMGGLEVAQYF.

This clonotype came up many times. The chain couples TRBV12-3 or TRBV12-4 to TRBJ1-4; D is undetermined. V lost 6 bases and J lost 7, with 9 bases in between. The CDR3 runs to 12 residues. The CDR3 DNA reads TGTGCCAGCAGACTAAGAGGTGAAAAACTGTTTTTT. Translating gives CASRLRGEKLFF.

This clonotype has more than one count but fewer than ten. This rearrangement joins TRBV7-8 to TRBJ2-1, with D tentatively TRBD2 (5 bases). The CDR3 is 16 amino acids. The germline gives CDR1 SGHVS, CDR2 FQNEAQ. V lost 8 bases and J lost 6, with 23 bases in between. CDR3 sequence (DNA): TGTGCCAGCGGAGGAGCGGAAGTCCCTGAACTCAATGAGCAGTTCTTC. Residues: CASGGAEVPELNEQFF.

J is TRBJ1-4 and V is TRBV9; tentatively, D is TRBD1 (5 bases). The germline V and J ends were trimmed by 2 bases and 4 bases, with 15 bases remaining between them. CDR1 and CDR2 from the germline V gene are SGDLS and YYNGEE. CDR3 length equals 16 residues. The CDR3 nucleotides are TGTGCCAGCAGCGTCCAATCGGGACGGATTAATGAAAAACTGTTTTTT. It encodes CASSVQSGRINEKLFF.

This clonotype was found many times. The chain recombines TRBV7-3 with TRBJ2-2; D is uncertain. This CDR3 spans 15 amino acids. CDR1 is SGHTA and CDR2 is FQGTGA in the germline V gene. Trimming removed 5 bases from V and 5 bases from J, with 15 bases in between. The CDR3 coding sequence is TGTGCCAGCAGCCCCCTTGGGCGAAAAACCGGGGAGCTGTTTTTT. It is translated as CASSPLGRKTGELFF.

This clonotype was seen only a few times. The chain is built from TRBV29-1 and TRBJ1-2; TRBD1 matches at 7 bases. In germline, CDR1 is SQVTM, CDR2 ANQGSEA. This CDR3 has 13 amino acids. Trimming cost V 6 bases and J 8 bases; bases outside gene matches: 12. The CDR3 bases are TGCAGCGTCCCTGAGGGGGCAGGGCCCGGCTACACCTTC. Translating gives CSVPEGAGPGYTF.